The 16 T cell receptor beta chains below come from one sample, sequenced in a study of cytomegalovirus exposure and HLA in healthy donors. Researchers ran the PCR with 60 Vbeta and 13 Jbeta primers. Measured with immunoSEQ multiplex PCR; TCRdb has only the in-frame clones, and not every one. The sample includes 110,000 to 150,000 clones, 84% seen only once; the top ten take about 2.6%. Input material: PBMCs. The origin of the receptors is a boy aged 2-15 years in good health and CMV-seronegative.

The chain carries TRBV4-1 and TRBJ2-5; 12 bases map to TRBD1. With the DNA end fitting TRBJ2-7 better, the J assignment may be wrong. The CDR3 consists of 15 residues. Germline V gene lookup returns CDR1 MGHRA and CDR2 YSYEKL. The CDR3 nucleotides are TGCGCCAGCAGCCAGATGGGACAGGGGGCATACGAGCAGTACTTC. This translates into CASSQMGQGAYEQYF.

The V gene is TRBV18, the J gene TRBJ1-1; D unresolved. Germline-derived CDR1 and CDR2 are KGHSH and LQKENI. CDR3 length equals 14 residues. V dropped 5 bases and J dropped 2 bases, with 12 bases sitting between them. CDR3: CASSYRDLNTEAFF. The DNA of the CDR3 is TGTGCCAGCTCATACCGGGATTTAAACACTGAAGCTTTCTTT.

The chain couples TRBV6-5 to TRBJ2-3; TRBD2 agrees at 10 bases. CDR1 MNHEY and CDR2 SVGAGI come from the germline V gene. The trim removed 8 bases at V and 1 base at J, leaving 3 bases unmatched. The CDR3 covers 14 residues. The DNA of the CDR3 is TGTGCCAGCGCAAGCGGGAGGGGCACAGATACGCAGTATTTT. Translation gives CASASGRGTDTQYF.

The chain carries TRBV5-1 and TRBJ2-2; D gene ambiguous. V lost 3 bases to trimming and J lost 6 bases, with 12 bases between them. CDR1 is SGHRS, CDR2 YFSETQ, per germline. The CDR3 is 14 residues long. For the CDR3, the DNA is TGCGCCAGCAGCTCGACGACCGGGTCCGGGGAGCTGTTTTTT. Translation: CASSSTTGSGELFF.

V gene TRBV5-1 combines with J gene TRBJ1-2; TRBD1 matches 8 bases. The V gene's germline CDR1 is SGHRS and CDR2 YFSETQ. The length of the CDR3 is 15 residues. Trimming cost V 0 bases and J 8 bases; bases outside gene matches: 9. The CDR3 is CASSLEKGQGFGYTF. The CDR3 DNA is TGCGCCAGCAGCTTGGAAAAAGGACAGGGCTTCGGCTACACCTTC.

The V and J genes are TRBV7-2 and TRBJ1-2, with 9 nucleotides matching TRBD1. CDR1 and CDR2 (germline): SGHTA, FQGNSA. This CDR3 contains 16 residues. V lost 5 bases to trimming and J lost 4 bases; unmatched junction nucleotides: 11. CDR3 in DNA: TGTGCCAGCAGCCCAAGGACAGGGGAAGACCCCTATGGCTACACCTTC. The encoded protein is CASSPRTGEDPYGYTF.

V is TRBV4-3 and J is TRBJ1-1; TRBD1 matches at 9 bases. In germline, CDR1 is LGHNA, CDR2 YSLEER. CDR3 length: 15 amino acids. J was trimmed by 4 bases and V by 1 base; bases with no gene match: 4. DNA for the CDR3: TGCGCCAGCAGCCAAGCACAGGGGGCAATCACTGAAGCTTTCTTT. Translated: CASSQAQGAITEAFF.

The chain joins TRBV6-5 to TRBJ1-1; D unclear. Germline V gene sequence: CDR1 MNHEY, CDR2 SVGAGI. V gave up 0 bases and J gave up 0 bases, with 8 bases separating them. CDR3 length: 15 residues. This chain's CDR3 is CASSYSVGVNTEAFF. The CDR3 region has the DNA TGTGCCAGCAGTTACTCTGTCGGAGTGAACACTGAAGCTTTCTTT.

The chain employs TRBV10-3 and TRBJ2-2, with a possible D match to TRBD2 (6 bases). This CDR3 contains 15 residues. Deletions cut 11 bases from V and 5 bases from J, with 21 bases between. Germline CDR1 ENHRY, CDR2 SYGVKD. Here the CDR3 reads CAPTRRASVTGELFF. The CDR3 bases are TGTGCCCCCACACGCCGGGCTAGCGTTACCGGGGAGCTGTTTTTT.

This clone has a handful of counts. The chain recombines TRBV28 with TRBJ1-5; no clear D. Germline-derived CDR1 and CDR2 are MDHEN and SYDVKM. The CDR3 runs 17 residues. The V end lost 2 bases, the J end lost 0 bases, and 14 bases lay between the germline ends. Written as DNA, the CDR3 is TGTGCCAGCAGTTTACCGAGAAGTAAAAATAGCAATCAGCCCCAGCATTTT. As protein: CASSLPRSKNSNQPQHF.

Here the CDR3 reads CASSVVGGSYGYTF. The CDR3 region has the DNA TGTGCCAGTAGCGTGGTGGGGGGGAGCTATGGCTACACCTTC. This sequence joins TRBV19 and TRBJ1-2; a possible D gene is TRBD1 (5 bases). The ends were cut back, 6 bases at V and 4 bases at J, with 15 bases in the middle. Germline-derived CDR1 and CDR2 are LNHDA and SQIVND (reference sequence). The CDR3 has 14 residues.

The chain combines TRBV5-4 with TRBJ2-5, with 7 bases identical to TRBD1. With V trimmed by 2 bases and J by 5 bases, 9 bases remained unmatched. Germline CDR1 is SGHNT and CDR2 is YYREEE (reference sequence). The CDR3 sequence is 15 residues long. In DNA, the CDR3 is TGTGCCAGCAGCTTTGGGGACAGTGGACGCGAGACCCAGTACTTC. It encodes CASSFGDSGRETQYF. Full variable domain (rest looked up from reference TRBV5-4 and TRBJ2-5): ETGVTQSPTHLIKTRGQQVTLRCSSQSGHNTVSWYQQALGQGPQFIFQYYREEENGRGNFPPRFSGLQFPNYSSELNVNALELDDSALYLCASSFGDSGRETQYFGPGTRLLVL.

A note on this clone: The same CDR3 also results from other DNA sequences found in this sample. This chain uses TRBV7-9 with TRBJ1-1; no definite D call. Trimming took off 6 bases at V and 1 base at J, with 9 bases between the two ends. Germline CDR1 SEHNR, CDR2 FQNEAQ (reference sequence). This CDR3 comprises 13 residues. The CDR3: CASSPGGNTEAFF. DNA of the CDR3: TGTGCCAGCAGTCCGGGTGGGAACACTGAAGCTTTCTTT. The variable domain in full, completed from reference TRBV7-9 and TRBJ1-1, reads DTGVSQNPRHKITKRGQNVTFRCDPISEHNRLYWYRQTLGQGPEFLTYFQNEAQLEKSRLLSDRFSAERPKGSFSTLEIQRTEQGDSAMYLCASSPGGNTEAFFGQGTRLTVV.

CDR3 DNA sequence: TGCGCCAGCAGCCAAGATCCCCCTAGCGGGAGTATTAGAGAGACCCAGTACTTC. It encodes CASSQDPPSGSIRETQYF. The genes are TRBV4-1 and TRBJ2-5; TRBD2 matches at 10 bases. The CDR3 spans 18 residues. J was trimmed by 4 bases and V by 0 bases; bases with no gene match: 11. Germline V gives CDR1 MGHRA, CDR2 YSYEKL.

The CDR3 DNA follows: TGTGCCAGCAGTTTAACCGGAGACTACGAGCAGTACTTC. Protein product: CASSLTGDYEQYF. The chain combines TRBV27 with TRBJ2-5; D gene ambiguous. The assigned J gene may be wrong: the sequence end matches TRBJ2-7 better. Germline-derived CDR1 and CDR2 are MNHEY and SMNVEV (reference sequence). The CDR3 covers 13 residues.

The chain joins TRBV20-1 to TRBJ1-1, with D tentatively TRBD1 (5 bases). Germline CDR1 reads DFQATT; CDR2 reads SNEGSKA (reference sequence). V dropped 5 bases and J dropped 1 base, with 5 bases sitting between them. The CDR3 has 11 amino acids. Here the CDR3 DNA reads TGCAGTGCTGGGGCGAACACTGAAGCTTTCTTT. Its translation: CSAGANTEAFF.